This T cell receptor beta chain stems from a study of blood T cell repertoires in COVID-19. At the level of the study: There were acute and convalescent COVID-19 samples, and they came from the United States, Italy and Spain. PBMCs, B-cell-depleted T cells, or T cells provided the cDNA or gDNA that made up the material.

The CDR3 has 15 amino acids. Germline loops: CDR1 SGDLS, CDR2 YYNGEE. V shed 0 bases and J 8 bases; nucleotides not matched to a gene: 7. Data came from immunoSEQ multiplex PCR; TCRdb stores just in-frame clones and leaves some out. Of approximately 190,000 clones in the sample, 84% were seen once. Sequencing was done on a sample of PBMCs or T cells enriched from blood (not recorded which). V is TRBV9 and J is TRBJ1-4; 7 bases fit TRBD1. This receptor was identified in a woman in her 30s who had been exposed to COVID-19. CDR3 sequence (DNA): TGTGCCAGCAGCGTAGAGGGGCAGGGGGGAGAAAAACTGTTTTTT. Translating gives CASSVEGQGGEKLFF.